The 10 T cell receptor beta chains reported below all come from one sample, sequenced in a study of blood T cell repertoires in COVID-19. Libraries were prepared by immunoSEQ multiplex PCR; TCRdb keeps only in-frame clonotypes and omits some of them. Here the sample spans 25,000 to 35,000 clones, approximately 85% being singletons. The sample was peripheral blood. The receptors were sampled from a human donor in a cohort sampled during active COVID-19.

V gene TRBV27 combines with J gene TRBJ2-5; weak D call: TRBD2 (5 bases). Germline V gene data show CDR1 as MNHEY and CDR2 as SMNVEV (reference sequence). V lost 5 bases and J lost 5, with 15 bases in between. This CDR3 contains 14 residues. The chain's CDR3 is CASSPRTAGETQYF. The CDR3 DNA sequence: TGTGCCAGCAGTCCCCGGACTGCTGGGGAGACCCAGTACTTC.

The chain couples TRBV2 to TRBJ2-7; D remains unclear. The V gene lost 4 bases and the J gene lost 3 bases, with 7 bases spanning the gap. Germline CDR1 is SNHLY and CDR2 is FYNNEI. This CDR3 is 12 amino acids long. DNA for the CDR3: TGTGCCAGCAGTGCGGTTGACTACGAGCAGTACTTC. Translation: CASSAVDYEQYF.

The CDR3 bases are TGTGCCAGCAGGATCGAGGGGGCGACGCTTGAGCAGTACTTC. Its translation is CASRIEGATLEQYF. This sequence joins TRBV13 and TRBJ2-7; TRBD1 agrees at 7 bases. From germline, CDR1 is PRHDT and CDR2 FYEKMQ (reference sequence). The CDR3 consists of 14 residues. V gave up 6 bases and J gave up 7 bases; unmatched junction bases: 12.

The CDR3 loop is CASSPPGGRDGYTF. DNA for the CDR3: TGTGCCAGCAGCCCCCCGGGAGGAAGGGACGGCTACACCTTC. This sequence joins TRBV14 and TRBJ1-2; maybe TRBD1 (5 bases). Trimming shortened V by 4 bases and J by 8 bases, and 17 bases separated the two germline ends. This CDR3 comprises 14 residues. Germline V CDR1 and CDR2: SGHDN, FVKESK. The full variable domain, its missing parts supplied by reference TRBV14 and TRBJ1-2, is EAGVTQFPSHSVIEKGQTVTLRCDPISGHDNLYWYRRVMGKEIKFLLHFVKESKQDESGMPNNRFLAERTGGTYSTLKVQPAELEDSGVYFCASSPPGGRDGYTFGSGTRLTVV.

In its sample, this clone was seen a few times. The V and J genes are TRBV5-1 and TRBJ2-7, with D possibly TRBD1 on 6 matching bases. This CDR3 is 19 amino acids long. V dropped 3 bases and J dropped 4 bases, with 29 bases sitting between them. The germline CDR1 and CDR2 sequences are SGHRS and YFSETQ. The CDR3 is CASSSDRTFLGLLRYEQYF. In DNA, the CDR3 is TGCGCCAGCAGCTCCGACAGGACATTCTTGGGGCTTTTGAGGTACGAGCAGTACTTC.

The chain recombines TRBV19 with TRBJ1-5; D is unresolved. CDR1 is LNHDA, CDR2 SQIVND, per germline (reference sequence). V was cut by 1 base and J by 6 bases, with 7 bases left in between. The CDR3 runs to 13 residues. CDR3 nucleotides: TGTGCCAGTAGTATAGTGGAGGCTCAGCCCCAGCATTTT. Translating gives CASSIVEAQPQHF.

The rearrangement links TRBV5-1 to TRBJ1-2, with D perhaps TRBD1 (6 bases). The CDR3 contains 13 residues. Trimming shortened V by 0 bases and J by 8 bases, and 11 bases separated the two germline ends. Germline V CDR1 and CDR2: SGHRS, YFSETQ. The CDR3: CASSLATGNGYTF. In DNA, the CDR3 is TGCGCCAGCAGCTTGGCCACAGGGAACGGCTACACCTTC.

This clone was seen a handful of times. The chain combines TRBV28 with TRBJ2-7, with 7 bases aligning to TRBD2. Trimming cost V 3 bases and J 3 bases; bases outside gene matches: 2. The CDR3 contains 13 residues. Per germline, CDR1 MDHEN and CDR2 SYDVKM. The CDR3 DNA is TGTGCCAGCAGTTTTGGGGGGGGCTACGAGCAGTACTTC. This translates into CASSFGGGYEQYF.

Comment on this clone: At one boundary the junction diverges from the germline segment, which might be a read error. The genes are TRBV7-7 and TRBJ2-1, with D possibly matching TRBD1 (5 bases). CDR3 length equals 15 residues. CDR1 and CDR2 from the germline V gene are SSHAT and FNYEAQ (reference sequence). CDR3 DNA: TGTGCTAGCAGCTTAGGGGCAGTATCCTACAATGAGCAGTTCTTC. Translation gives CASSLGAVSYNEQFF.

This clone is a singleton in its sample. V and J are TRBV4-2 and TRBJ2-5, with 8 bases aligning to TRBD2. V was pared by 1 base and J by 2 bases, with 6 bases of the junction left unmatched. Germline V gene sequence: CDR1 LGHNA, CDR2 YNFKEQ. The CDR3 totals 16 residues. CDR3 nucleotide sequence: TGTGCCAGCAGCCAAGGGGCGGGGGGTCGTCAAGAGACCCAGTACTTC. Translated: CASSQGAGGRQETQYF.